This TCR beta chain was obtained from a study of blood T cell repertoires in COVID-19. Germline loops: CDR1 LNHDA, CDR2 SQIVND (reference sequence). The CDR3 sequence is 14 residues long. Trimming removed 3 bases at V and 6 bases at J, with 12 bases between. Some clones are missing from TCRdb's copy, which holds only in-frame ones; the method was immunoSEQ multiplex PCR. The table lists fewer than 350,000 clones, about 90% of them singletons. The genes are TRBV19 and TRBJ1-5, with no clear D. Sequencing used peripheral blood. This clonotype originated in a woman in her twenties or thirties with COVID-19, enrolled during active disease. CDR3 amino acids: CASSMGTGSQPQHF. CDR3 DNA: TGTGCCAGTAGTATGGGCACCGGGAGTCAGCCCCAGCATTTT.